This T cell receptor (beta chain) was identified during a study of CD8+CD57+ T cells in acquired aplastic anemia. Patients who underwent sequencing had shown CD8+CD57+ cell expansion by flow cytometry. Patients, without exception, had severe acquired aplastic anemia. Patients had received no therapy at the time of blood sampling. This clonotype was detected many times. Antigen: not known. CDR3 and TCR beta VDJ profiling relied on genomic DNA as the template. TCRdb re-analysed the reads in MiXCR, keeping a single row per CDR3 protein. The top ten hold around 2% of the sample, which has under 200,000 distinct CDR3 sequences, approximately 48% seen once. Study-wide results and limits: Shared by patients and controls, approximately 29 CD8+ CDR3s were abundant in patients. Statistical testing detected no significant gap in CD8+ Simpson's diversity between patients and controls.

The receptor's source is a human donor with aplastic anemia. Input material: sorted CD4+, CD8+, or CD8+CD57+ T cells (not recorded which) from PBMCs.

CDR3 region: CASSFRLNTEAFF. Written as DNA, the CDR3 is TGTGCCAGCAGTTTCCGGTTGAACACTGAAGCTTTCTTT. This chain joins TRBV27 and TRBJ1-1; D is ambiguous. The length of the CDR3 is 13 residues. Germline V gene data show CDR1 as MNHEY and CDR2 as SMNVEV (reference sequence). Deletions cut 3 bases from V and 0 bases from J, with 5 bases between.